The 2 T cell receptor beta chains below were found in one sample sequenced in a study of blood T cell repertoires in COVID-19. The method was immunoSEQ multiplex PCR; TCRdb's version includes in-frame clones alone and lacks a portion of them. This table has under 400,000 clones, roughly nine tenths appearing once. The specimen was peripheral blood. These receptors came from a woman aged 55-70 years with COVID-19, enrolled during active disease.

The chain couples TRBV13 to TRBJ1-6, with 9 positions matching TRBD1. The trim removed 11 bases at V and 7 bases at J, leaving 6 bases unmatched. Germline CDR1 reads PRHDT; CDR2 reads FYEKMQ (reference sequence). The length of the CDR3 is 13 residues. The CDR3 DNA is TGTGCCGGAGGGACAGGGAACAATTCACCCCTCCACTTT. Residues: CAGGTGNNSPLHF. Together with reference TRBV13 and TRBJ1-6, the CDR3 gives the full variable domain: AAGVIQSPRHLIKEKRETATLKCYPIPRHDTVYWYQQGPGQDPQFLISFYEKMQSDKGSIPDRFSAQQFSDYHSELNMSSLELGDSALYFCAGGTGNNSPLHFGNGTRLTVT.

J is TRBJ1-5 and V is TRBV4-1; the match to TRBD1 covers 11 bases. This CDR3 is built from 14 residues. The V segment lost 1 base and the J segment 12 bases; nucleotides outside the gene matches: 5. Germline V gives CDR1 MGHRA, CDR2 YSYEKL. In DNA, the CDR3 is TGCGCCAGCAGCCAAGTGGGGGACAGGGGGAACCAGCATTTT. Amino acid sequence: CASSQVGDRGNQHF.